These 21 T cell receptor beta chains came from one sample sequenced in a study of shared T cell receptors in the human thymus. Sequenced by immunoSEQ multiplex PCR; TCRdb stores in-frame clones only, minus some. This table holds roughly 560,000 clones, around 78% found once. This same sample was also part of a study on human thymus T cells.

Sample: thymocytes. These receptors came from a boy younger than two with a congenital heart defect.

The gene calls are TRBV4-2 and TRBJ2-7; D is unclear. The CDR3 is 15 amino acids. V was pared by 0 bases and J by 0 bases, with 9 bases between. Germline CDR1 and CDR2: LGHNA and YNFKEQ. The CDR3 DNA is TGTGCCAGCAGCCAAGAAAGCCAAAGCTCCTACGAGCAGTACTTC. It translates to CASSQESQSSYEQYF.

This clone has just one count. The chain recombines TRBV20-1 with TRBJ2-3, with D possibly being TRBD2 (6 bases). The germline gives CDR1 DFQATT, CDR2 SNEGSKA (reference sequence). The CDR3 is 11 amino acids. Trimming stripped 6 bases from V and 6 bases from J, with 10 bases between. CDR3 nucleotides: TGCAGTGCCCGGAGGGTGGATACGCAGTATTTT. It specifies CSARRVDTQYF.

Only one count was recorded for this clone. The chain carries TRBV5-1 and TRBJ2-2; 9 bases are a match to TRBD2. CDR3 length: 17 amino acids. From germline, CDR1 is SGHRS and CDR2 YFSETQ. The V gene end was trimmed by 0 bases and the J gene end by 7 bases; junction bases not matched to a gene: 10. Here the CDR3 DNA reads TGCGCCAGCAGCTTGGCCCGGCGGGAGGGGTATCACGGGGAGCTGTTTTTT. This gives the protein CASSLARREGYHGELFF.

This chain joins TRBV21-1 and TRBJ1-2; TRBD1, as called in the table, went unchecked against the DNA. TRBV21-1 has pseudogene status. The CDR3 length is 16 residues. The CDR3 nucleotides read TGTGCCAGCCCCGGCCCGGACAGGCAGCGATACTATGGCTACACCTTC. This translates into CASPGPDRQRYYGYTF.

The chain recombines TRBV18 with TRBJ1-1, with 12 bases matching TRBD1. Germline assignment: CDR1 KGHSH and CDR2 LQKENI. The CDR3 is made up of 16 amino acids. Germline trimming cut 1 base from V and 2 bases from J; bases unmatched to any gene: 2. The CDR3 region is CASSPRDRGRNTEAFF. In DNA, the CDR3 is TGTGCCAGCTCACCACGGGACAGGGGGCGAAACACTGAAGCTTTCTTT.

This chain uses TRBV30 with TRBJ2-4; weak D call: TRBD1 (5 bases). The CDR3 sequence is 18 residues long. Germline assignment: CDR1 GTSNPN and CDR2 SVGIG (reference sequence). The V gene lost 3 bases and the J gene lost 1 base, with 22 bases spanning the gap. The DNA for the CDR3 is TGTGCCTGGAGACAGGCCGCTGAGACCCGCAGGGCCAAAAACATTCAGTACTTC. Translating it yields CAWRQAAETRRAKNIQYF.

The chain has TRBV18 and TRBJ2-7, with 12 bases matching TRBD2. Germline V gives CDR1 KGHSH, CDR2 LQKENI. The CDR3 is 14 amino acids. J lost 3 bases, V lost 6 bases, and 3 bases had no gene match. CDR3 region: CASSGTSGCYEQYF. CDR3 sequence (DNA): TGTGCCAGCTCGGGGACTAGCGGGTGCTACGAGCAGTACTTC. The full variable domain, rest sourced from reference TRBV18 and TRBJ2-7, is NAGVMQNPRHLVRRRGQEARLRCSPMKGHSHVYWYRQLPEEGLKFMVYLQKENIIDESGMPKERFSAEFPKEGPSILRIQQVVRGDSAAYFCASSGTSGCYEQYFGPGTRLTVT.

The chain has TRBV27 and TRBJ2-7, with D possibly being TRBD2 (6 bases). There are 15 residues in the CDR3. From germline, CDR1 is MNHEY and CDR2 SMNVEV (reference sequence). Deletions cut 4 bases from V and 3 bases from J, with 16 bases between. This chain's CDR3 is CASSSTRDSLYEQYF. The CDR3 bases are TGTGCCAGCAGTTCCACCCGGGACTCTCTCTACGAGCAGTACTTC.

The J gene is TRBJ1-3, the V gene TRBV30, with unresolved D. The CDR3 extends over 15 amino acids. V shed 2 bases and J shed 0 bases, with 11 bases lying between them. CDR1 is GTSNPN, CDR2 SVGIG, per germline (reference sequence). The CDR3 protein is CAWSSSEHSGNTIYF. Here the CDR3 DNA reads TGTGCCTGGAGTTCATCCGAACACTCTGGAAACACCATATATTTT.

The V gene is TRBV5-1, the J gene TRBJ1-3, with no clear D. V was shortened by 3 bases and J by 0 bases, with 10 bases between the two germline ends. The CDR3 length is 15 residues. Germline V lookup: CDR1 SGHRS, CDR2 YFSETQ. The DNA for the CDR3 is TGCGCCAGCAGCTACTCCGCGAACTCTGGAAACACCATATATTTT. Translating gives CASSYSANSGNTIYF.

The V and J genes are TRBV10-1 and TRBJ2-7; D remains ambiguous. V was clipped by 8 bases and J by 4 bases, with 12 bases between them. The CDR3 sequence is 12 residues long. Germline V gene sequence: CDR1 WNHNN, CDR2 SYGVQD (reference sequence). CDR3 loop: CASGPHPYEQYF. The CDR3, as DNA: TGCGCCAGCGGGCCCCATCCGTACGAGCAGTACTTC.

The V gene is TRBV28, the J gene TRBJ2-3; 10 positions agree with TRBD2. The germline V gene has CDR1 MDHEN and CDR2 SYDVKM. Trimming took 6 bases from V and 5 from J; bases not matched to a gene: 8. The CDR3 runs 15 residues. This chain's CDR3 is CASSPPTSGKDTQYF. The CDR3 coding sequence is TGTGCCAGCAGCCCCCCAACTAGCGGGAAAGATACGCAGTATTTT.

Remarks on this clone: One end of the junction varies from germline; a read error may be responsible. The chain joins TRBV4-3 to TRBJ2-3; 9 nucleotides agree with TRBD2. Germline V gives CDR1 LGHNA, CDR2 YSLEER. The CDR3 covers 18 residues. CDR3 region: CASTQSRVAGEGTDTQYF. The CDR3 DNA reads as TGCGCCAGCACCCAATCACGGGTAGCGGGGGAGGGCACAGATACGCAGTATTTT.

The genes are TRBV4-3 and TRBJ2-5; D possibly corresponds to TRBD2 (6 bases). CDR3 length: 15 amino acids. V lost 1 base, J lost 3 bases, and 12 bases lay in between. Germline lookup yields CDR1 LGHNA and CDR2 YSLEER. The CDR3 here is CASSQGDSGKETQYF. Written as DNA, the CDR3 is TGCGCCAGCAGCCAAGGTGATAGCGGCAAAGAGACCCAGTACTTC.

The J gene is TRBJ2-7, the V gene TRBV19; the match to TRBD1 covers 7 bases. Germline trimming cut 4 bases from V and 0 bases from J; bases unmatched to any gene: 6. The CDR3 runs 15 residues. Germline CDR1 is LNHDA and CDR2 is SQIVND (reference sequence). CDR3 DNA: TGTGCCAGTAGTACCGTCAGGGGGTCCTCCTACGAGCAGTACTTC. Translation gives CASSTVRGSSYEQYF.

The chain recombines TRBV7-9 with TRBJ1-2; TRBD1 matches 8 bases. Germline CDR1 and CDR2: SEHNR and FQNEAQ (reference sequence). The CDR3 is 15 amino acids. After removal of 3 bases from V and 0 bases from J, the junction contained 3 bases not matched to a gene. DNA for the CDR3: TGTGCCAGCAGCTTCGGACAGGGATCTAACTATGGCTACACCTTC. Translation: CASSFGQGSNYGYTF.

The chain recombines TRBV5-6 with TRBJ1-2; D is possibly TRBD1 (5 bases). The CDR3 covers 14 residues. Per the germline V gene, CDR1 is SGHDT and CDR2 is YYEEEE. Trimming left V 0 bases short and J 7 bases short, with 13 bases between. The CDR3 here is CASSLAGRVAGYTF. CDR3 DNA sequence: TGTGCCAGCAGCTTGGCTGGCAGGGTGGCTGGCTACACCTTC.

The rearrangement links TRBV5-4 to TRBJ2-7; D is ambiguous. The length of the CDR3 is 13 residues. Germline lookup yields CDR1 SGHNT and CDR2 YYREEE (reference sequence). The V and J ends lost 10 bases and 0 bases respectively, with 14 bases between them. In DNA, the CDR3 is TGTGCCGGCCAACACCTCCCCTCCTACGAGCAGTACTTC. Residues: CAGQHLPSYEQYF.

The rearrangement uses TRBV27 and TRBJ2-3; D remains ambiguous. The germline V and J ends were trimmed by 4 bases and 0 bases, with 8 bases remaining between them. The CDR3 has 14 amino acids. The V gene's germline CDR1 is MNHEY and CDR2 SMNVEV (reference sequence). DNA of the CDR3: TGTGCCAGCAGTTCCCCTTCTAGCACAGATACGCAGTATTTT. Translated, it gives CASSSPSSTDTQYF.

This chain uses TRBV7-9 with TRBJ2-3, with D unresolved. Trimming removed 1 base at V and 6 bases at J, with 8 bases between. The CDR3 consists of 13 residues. CDR1 and CDR2 from the germline V gene are SEHNR and FQNEAQ (reference sequence). The CDR3 DNA reads TGTGCCAGCAGCTTAGGGTCCGAGGATACGCAGTATTTT. Translation gives CASSLGSEDTQYF.

The sample holds one count of this clone. The chain recombines TRBV28 with TRBJ1-1; 7 bases map to TRBD1. Germline-derived CDR1 and CDR2 are MDHEN and SYDVKM. The CDR3 consists of 15 residues. The V and J ends lost 4 bases and 1 base, in that order; junction bases with no gene match: 6. The DNA for the CDR3 is TGTGCCAGCAGTTGGGGGGACAGAGGGAACACTGAAGCTTTCTTT. It translates to CASSWGDRGNTEAFF.